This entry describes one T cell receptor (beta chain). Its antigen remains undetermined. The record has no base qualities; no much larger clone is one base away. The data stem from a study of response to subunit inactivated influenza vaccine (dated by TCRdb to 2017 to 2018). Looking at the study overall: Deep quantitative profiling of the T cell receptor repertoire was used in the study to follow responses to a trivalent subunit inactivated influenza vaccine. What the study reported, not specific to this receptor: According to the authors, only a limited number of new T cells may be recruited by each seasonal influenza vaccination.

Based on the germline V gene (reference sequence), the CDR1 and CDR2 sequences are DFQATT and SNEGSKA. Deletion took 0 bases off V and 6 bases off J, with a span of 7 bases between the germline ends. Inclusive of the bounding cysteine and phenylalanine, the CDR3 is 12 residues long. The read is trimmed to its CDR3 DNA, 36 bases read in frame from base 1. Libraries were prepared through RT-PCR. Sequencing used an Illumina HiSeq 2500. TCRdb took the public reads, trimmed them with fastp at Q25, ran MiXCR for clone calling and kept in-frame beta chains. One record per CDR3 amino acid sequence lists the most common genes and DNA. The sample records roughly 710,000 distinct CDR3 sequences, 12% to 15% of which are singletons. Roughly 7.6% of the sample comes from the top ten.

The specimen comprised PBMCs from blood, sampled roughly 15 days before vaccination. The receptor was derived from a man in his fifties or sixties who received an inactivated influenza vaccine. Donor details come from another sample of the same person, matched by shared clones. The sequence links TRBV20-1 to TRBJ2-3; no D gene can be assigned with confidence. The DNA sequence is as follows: TGCAGTGCTAGAGATTACGGGGATACGCAGTATTTT. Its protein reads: CSARDYGDTQYF.